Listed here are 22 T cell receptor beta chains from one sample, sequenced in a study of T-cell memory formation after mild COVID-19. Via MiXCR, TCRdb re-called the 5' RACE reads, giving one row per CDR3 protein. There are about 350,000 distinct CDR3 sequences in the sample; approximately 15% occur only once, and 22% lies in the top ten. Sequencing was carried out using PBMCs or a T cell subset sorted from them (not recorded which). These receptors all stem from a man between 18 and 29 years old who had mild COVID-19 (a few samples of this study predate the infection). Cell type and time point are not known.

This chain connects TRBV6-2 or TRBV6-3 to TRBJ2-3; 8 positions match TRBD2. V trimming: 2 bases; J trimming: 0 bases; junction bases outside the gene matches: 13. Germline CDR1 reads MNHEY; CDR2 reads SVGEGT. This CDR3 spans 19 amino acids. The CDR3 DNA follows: TGTGCCAGCAGTTACGGCCCAGCGGGGGAGATGACTAGCACAGATACGCAGTATTTT. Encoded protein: CASSYGPAGEMTSTDTQYF.

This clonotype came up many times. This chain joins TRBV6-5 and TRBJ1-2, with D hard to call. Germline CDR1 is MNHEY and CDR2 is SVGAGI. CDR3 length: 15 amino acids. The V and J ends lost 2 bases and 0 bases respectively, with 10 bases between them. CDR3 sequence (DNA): TGTGCCAGCAGTTACCTGGGGAATTCTAACTATGGCTACACCTTC. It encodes CASSYLGNSNYGYTF.

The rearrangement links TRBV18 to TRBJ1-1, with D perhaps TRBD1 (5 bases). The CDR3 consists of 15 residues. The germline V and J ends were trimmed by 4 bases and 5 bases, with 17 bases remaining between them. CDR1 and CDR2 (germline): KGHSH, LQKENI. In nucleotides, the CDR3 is TGTGCCAGCTCACTGACCCAGGGAGGCGAGACTGAAGCTTTCTTT. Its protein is CASSLTQGGETEAFF.

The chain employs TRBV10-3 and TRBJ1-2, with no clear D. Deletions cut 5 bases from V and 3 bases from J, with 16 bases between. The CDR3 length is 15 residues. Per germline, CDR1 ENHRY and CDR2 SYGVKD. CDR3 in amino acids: CAISPSHQPDYGYTF. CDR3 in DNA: TGTGCCATCAGTCCAAGCCATCAACCCGACTATGGCTACACCTTC.

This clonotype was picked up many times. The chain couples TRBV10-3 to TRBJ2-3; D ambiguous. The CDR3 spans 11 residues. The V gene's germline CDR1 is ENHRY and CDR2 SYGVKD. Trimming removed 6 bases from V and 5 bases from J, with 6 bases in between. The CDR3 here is CAIRVVDTQYF. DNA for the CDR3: TGTGCCATCAGAGTTGTAGATACGCAGTATTTT.

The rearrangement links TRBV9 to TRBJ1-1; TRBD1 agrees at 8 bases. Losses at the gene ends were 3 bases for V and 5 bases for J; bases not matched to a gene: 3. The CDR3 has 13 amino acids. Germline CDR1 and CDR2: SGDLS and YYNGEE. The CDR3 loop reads CASSAYRGTEAFF. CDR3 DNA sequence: TGTGCCAGCAGCGCGTACAGGGGGACTGAAGCTTTCTTT.

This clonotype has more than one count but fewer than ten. CDR3 protein: CASTQLGGMTDTQYF. In DNA form, the CDR3 reads TGTGCCAGCACTCAACTTGGAGGGATGACAGATACGCAGTATTTT. The rearrangement links TRBV27 to TRBJ2-3; the D gene is possibly TRBD2 (6 bases). The CDR3 runs 15 residues. V shed 7 bases and J shed 3 bases, with 17 bases lying between them. CDR1 is MNHEY, CDR2 SMNVEV, per germline (reference sequence).

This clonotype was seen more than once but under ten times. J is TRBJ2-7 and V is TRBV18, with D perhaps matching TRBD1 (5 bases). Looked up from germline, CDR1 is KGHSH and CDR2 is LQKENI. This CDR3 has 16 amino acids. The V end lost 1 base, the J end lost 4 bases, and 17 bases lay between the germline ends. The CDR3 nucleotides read TGTGCCAGCTCACCACTTGGGGCTAAACCTTCGTACGAGCAGTACTTC. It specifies CASSPLGAKPSYEQYF.

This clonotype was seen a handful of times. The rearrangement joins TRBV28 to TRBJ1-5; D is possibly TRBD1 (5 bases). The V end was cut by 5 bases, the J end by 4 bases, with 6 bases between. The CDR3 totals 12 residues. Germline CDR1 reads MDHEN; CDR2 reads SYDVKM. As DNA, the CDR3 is TGTGCCAGCAGTGAGGGGAATCAGCCCCAGCATTTT. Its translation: CASSEGNQPQHF.

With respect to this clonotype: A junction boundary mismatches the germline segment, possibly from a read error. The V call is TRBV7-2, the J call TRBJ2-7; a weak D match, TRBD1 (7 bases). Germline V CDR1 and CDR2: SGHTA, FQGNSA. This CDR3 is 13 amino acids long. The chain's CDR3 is CASSLALGGTVSF. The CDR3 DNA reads TGTGCCAGCAGCCTAGCGCTAGGAGGGACAGTAAGCTTC.

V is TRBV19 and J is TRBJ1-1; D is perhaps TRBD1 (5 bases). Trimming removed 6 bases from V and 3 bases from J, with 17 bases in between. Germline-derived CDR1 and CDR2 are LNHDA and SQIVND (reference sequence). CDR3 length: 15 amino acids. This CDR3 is CASSLGLGRDTEAFF. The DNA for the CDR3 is TGTGCCAGTAGCCTCGGGCTGGGGCGCGACACTGAAGCTTTCTTT.

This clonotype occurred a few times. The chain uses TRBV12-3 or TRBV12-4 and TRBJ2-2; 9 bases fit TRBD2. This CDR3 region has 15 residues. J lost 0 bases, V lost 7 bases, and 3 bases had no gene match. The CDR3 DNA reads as TGTGCCAGCAATCCTAGCGGGGCGAACACCGGGGAGCTGTTTTTT. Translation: CASNPSGANTGELFF.

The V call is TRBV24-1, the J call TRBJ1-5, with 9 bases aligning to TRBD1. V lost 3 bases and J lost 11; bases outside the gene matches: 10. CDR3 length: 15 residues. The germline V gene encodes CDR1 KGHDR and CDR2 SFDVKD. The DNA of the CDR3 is TGTGCCACCAGTGATGCAGGACAGGGGCGACTCGCCCAGCATTTT. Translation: CATSDAGQGRLAQHF.

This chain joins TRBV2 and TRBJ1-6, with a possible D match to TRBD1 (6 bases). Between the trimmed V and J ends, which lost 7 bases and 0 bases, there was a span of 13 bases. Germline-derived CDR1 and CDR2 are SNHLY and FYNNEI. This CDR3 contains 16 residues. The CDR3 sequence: CASTIQGSSYNSPLHF. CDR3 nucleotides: TGTGCCAGCACTATACAGGGAAGCTCCTATAATTCACCCCTCCACTTT.

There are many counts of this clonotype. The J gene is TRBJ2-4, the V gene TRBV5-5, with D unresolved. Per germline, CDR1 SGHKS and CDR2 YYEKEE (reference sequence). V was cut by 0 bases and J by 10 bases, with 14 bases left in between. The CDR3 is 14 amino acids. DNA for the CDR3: TGTGCCAGCAGCTTGGATGACAATGGAAGGATTCAGTACTTC. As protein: CASSLDDNGRIQYF.

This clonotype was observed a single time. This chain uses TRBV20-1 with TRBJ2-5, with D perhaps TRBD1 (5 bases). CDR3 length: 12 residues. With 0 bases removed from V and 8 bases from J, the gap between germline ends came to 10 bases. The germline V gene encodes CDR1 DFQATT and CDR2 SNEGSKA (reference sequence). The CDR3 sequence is CSARDQGETQYF. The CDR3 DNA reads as TGCAGTGCTAGAGATCAAGGGGAAACCCAGTACTTC.

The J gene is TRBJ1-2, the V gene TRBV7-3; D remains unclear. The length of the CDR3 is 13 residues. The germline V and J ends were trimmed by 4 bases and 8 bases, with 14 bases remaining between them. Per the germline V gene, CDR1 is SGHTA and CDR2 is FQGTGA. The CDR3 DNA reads TGTGCCAGCAGCTCAGATCCCCCCTCCGGCTACACCTTC. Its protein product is CASSSDPPSGYTF.

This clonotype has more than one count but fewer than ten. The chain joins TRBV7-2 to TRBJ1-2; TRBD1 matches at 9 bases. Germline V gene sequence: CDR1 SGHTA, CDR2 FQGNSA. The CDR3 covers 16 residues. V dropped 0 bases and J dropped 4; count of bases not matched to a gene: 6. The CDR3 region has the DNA TGTGCCAGCAGCTTAGCGGCGGGACAGGGCTCCTATGGCTACACCTTC. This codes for CASSLAAGQGSYGYTF.

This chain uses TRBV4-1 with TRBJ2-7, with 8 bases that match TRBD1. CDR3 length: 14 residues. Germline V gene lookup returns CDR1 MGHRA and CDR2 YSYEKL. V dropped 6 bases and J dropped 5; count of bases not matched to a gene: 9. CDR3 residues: CASRGQGAFDEQYF. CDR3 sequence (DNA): TGCGCCAGCAGGGGTCAGGGGGCATTCGACGAGCAGTACTTC.

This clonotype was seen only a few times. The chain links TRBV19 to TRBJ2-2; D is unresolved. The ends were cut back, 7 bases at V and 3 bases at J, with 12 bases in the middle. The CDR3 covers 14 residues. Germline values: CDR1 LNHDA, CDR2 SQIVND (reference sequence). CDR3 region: CASKDGRYTGELFF. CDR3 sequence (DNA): TGTGCCAGTAAAGATGGGCGGTACACCGGGGAGCTGTTTTTT.

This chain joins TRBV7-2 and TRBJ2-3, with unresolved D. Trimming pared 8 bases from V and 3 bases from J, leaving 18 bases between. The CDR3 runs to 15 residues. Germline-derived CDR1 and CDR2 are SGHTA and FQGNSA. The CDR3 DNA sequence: TGTGCCAGCGGTGCGCGGCTCCTTAGAACAGATACGCAGTATTTT. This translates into CASGARLLRTDTQYF.

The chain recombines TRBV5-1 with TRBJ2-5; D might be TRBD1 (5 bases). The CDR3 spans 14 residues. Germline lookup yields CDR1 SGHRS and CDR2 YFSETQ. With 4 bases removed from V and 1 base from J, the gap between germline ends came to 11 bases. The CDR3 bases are TGCGCCAGCAGCACAGGACGGATCCAAGAGACCCAGTACTTC. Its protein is CASSTGRIQETQYF.